Listed below are T cell receptor beta chains from one sample, sequenced in a study of sequential checkpoint blockade in melanoma. Here immunoSEQ multiplex PCR was the method, and the copy in TCRdb shows in-frame clones only, minus some. There are under 15,000 clones in the sample; roughly 78% occur only once, and around 28% lies in the top ten. This material consisted of CD8+ T cells sorted from blood (inferred from file names), taken from a patient given nivolumab and ipilimumab in sequence. The receptors were sampled from a human donor with melanoma. The CDR3 runs from the conserved cysteine through the conserved F or W. Fields, in order: V gene, D gene, J gene, clone size, CDR3 protein, CDR3 DNA. A D gene is named only where the DNA matches it firmly. Expanded clones get a size class; other rows say once, few or many, or leave the size out.

V: TRBV12-5
D: .
J: TRBJ2-1
size: .
CDR3: CASGSLDYYNEQFF
DNA: TGTGCTAGTGGTTCCCTCGACTATTACAATGAGCAGTTCTTC

V: TRBV5-6
D: .
J: TRBJ2-4
size: .
CDR3: CASSLQLLAKNIQYF
DNA: TGTGCCAGCAGCTTACAACTACTAGCCAAAAACATTCAGTACTTC

V: TRBV29-1
D: .
J: TRBJ1-1
size: medium-sized
CDR3: CSVEGGDLNTEAFF
DNA: TGCAGCGTTGAGGGGGGTGACTTGAACACTGAAGCTTTCTTT

V: TRBV4-1
D: .
J: TRBJ2-1
size: .
CDR3: CASSLGLSGAYNEQFF
DNA: TGCGCCAGCAGCCTAGGACTATCGGGAGCCTACAATGAGCAGTTCTTC

V: TRBV9
D: .
J: TRBJ2-1
size: .
CDR3: CASSVGWTEGNEQFF
DNA: TGTGCCAGCAGCGTAGGCTGGACAGAGGGCAATGAGCAGTTCTTC

V: TRBV15
D: TRBD2
J: TRBJ2-7
size: .
CDR3: CATSRGLAGGNYEQYF
DNA: TGTGCCACCAGCCGGGGACTAGCGGGAGGGAACTACGAGCAGTACTTC

V: TRBV7-2
D: TRBD1
J: TRBJ2-5
size: .
CDR3: CASSLRDRLGETQYF
DNA: TGTGCCAGCAGCTTAAGGGACAGGCTGGGAGAGACCCAGTACTTC

V: TRBV19
D: TRBD1
J: TRBJ2-5
size: .
CDR3: CASSIDRGETQYF
DNA: TGTGCCAGTAGTATAGACAGGGGGGAGACCCAGTACTTC

V: TRBV27
D: TRBD2
J: TRBJ2-5
size: .
CDR3: CATNSGSPKETQYF
DNA: TGTGCCACCAACAGCGGGAGTCCCAAAGAGACCCAGTACTTC

V: TRBV5-1
D: .
J: TRBJ2-7
size: few
CDR3: CASSFKTGSYEQYF
DNA: TGCGCCAGCAGCTTCAAGACAGGTTCCTACGAGCAGTACTTC

V: TRBV15
D: TRBD2
J: TRBJ2-7
size: .
CDR3: CATTAPGGGSYEQYF
DNA: TGTGCCACCACCGCCCCCGGGGGGGGGTCCTACGAGCAGTACTTC

V: TRBV2
D: TRBD1
J: TRBJ1-1
size: once
CDR3: CASRLTGGVNTEAFF
DNA: TGTGCCAGCAGGCTTACAGGGGGGGTGAACACTGAAGCTTTCTTT

V: TRBV11-3
D: .
J: TRBJ2-7
size: .
CDR3: CASSLEGRDYEQYF
DNA: TGTGCCAGCAGCTTAGAAGGCAGGGACTACGAGCAGTACTTC

V: TRBV5-5
D: .
J: TRBJ2-5
size: few
CDR3: CASSPGDWGTQYF
DNA: TGTGCCAGCAGCCCCGGGGACTGGGGGACCCAGTACTTC

V: TRBV4-3
D: TRBD1
J: TRBJ1-2
size: .
CDR3: CASSQGRDRGPGGYTF
DNA: TGCGCCAGCAGCCAAGGCCGGGACAGGGGGCCTGGTGGCTACACCTTC

V: TRBV20-1
D: TRBD1
J: TRBJ1-1
size: .
CDR3: CSAKGQGMAFF
DNA: TGCAGTGCTAAGGGACAGGGAATGGCTTTCTTT

V: TRBV28
D: .
J: TRBJ2-7
size: .
CDR3: CASSLTGTSYEQYF
DNA: TGTGCCAGCAGTTTAACCGGGACATCCTACGAGCAGTACTTC

V: TRBV7-9
D: .
J: TRBJ2-3
size: .
CDR3: CASSLNSPTDTQYF
DNA: TGTGCCAGCAGCTTGAACAGCCCCACAGATACGCAGTATTTT

V: TRBV7-8
D: .
J: TRBJ1-1
size: .
CDR3: CASSFGQMNTEAFF
DNA: TGTGCCAGCAGCTTCGGACAGATGAACACTGAAGCTTTCTTT

V: TRBV4-3
D: TRBD1
J: TRBJ1-4
size: .
CDR3: CASSQDGQGWGKLFF
DNA: TGCGCCAGCAGCCAAGATGGACAGGGGTGGGGAAAACTGTTTTTT

V: TRBV4-2
D: TRBD2
J: TRBJ2-3
size: .
CDR3: CASSQVAGGTDTQYF
DNA: TGTGCCAGCAGCCAAGTAGCGGGGGGCACAGATACGCAGTATTTT

V: TRBV27
D: .
J: TRBJ2-7
size: few
CDR3: CASKPGGKNEQYF
DNA: TGTGCCAGCAAACCGGGCGGGAAGAACGAGCAGTACTTC

V: TRBV21-1
D: .
J: TRBJ2-7
size: .
CDR3: CASSKIPGRDEQYF
DNA: TGTGCCAGCAGCAAAATCCCAGGGCGCGACGAGCAGTACTTC

V: TRBV14
D: .
J: TRBJ2-7
size: .
CDR3: CASSQPGLSAYEQYF
DNA: TGTGCCAGCAGCCAACCGGGACTTAGCGCCTACGAGCAGTACTTC

V: TRBV7-9
D: TRBD1
J: TRBJ1-4
size: few
CDR3: CASSSNRQGAREKLFF
DNA: TGTGCCAGCAGCTCCAACCGACAGGGGGCGCGAGAAAAACTGTTTTTT

V: TRBV14
D: .
J: TRBJ2-7
size: .
CDR3: CASSQVSVGSAEQYF
DNA: TGTGCCAGCAGCCAAGTTAGCGTGGGGTCCGCCGAGCAGTACTTC

V: TRBV2
D: TRBD1
J: TRBJ2-7
size: .
CDR3: CASAADFYRDRELEQYF
DNA: TGTGCCAGCGCCGCGGACTTTTACCGGGACAGGGAACTCGAGCAGTACTTC

V: TRBV10-2
D: TRBD2
J: TRBJ2-7
size: .
CDR3: CASRGGRNEQYF
DNA: TGCGCCAGCCGGGGGGGACGGAACGAGCAGTACTTC

V: TRBV5-5
D: .
J: TRBJ2-7
size: few
CDR3: CASSIWWADPEQYF
DNA: TGTGCCAGCAGCATCTGGTGGGCAGACCCGGAGCAGTACTTC

V: TRBV28
D: TRBD1
J: TRBJ2-1
size: .
CDR3: CASSFAGGDNEQFF
DNA: TGTGCCAGCAGTTTTGCAGGGGGTGACAATGAGCAGTTCTTC

V: TRBV7-3
D: .
J: TRBJ2-5
size: .
CDR3: CASSQYPSGQETQYF
DNA: TGTGCCAGCAGCCAATACCCCTCCGGGCAAGAGACCCAGTACTTC

V: TRBV6-6
D: .
J: TRBJ2-1
size: .
CDR3: CAVGGNEQFF
DNA: TGTGCCGTGGGCGGGAATGAGCAGTTCTTC

V: TRBV2
D: .
J: TRBJ2-3
size: .
CDR3: CASSEGVRGYTQYF
DNA: TGTGCCAGCAGTGAAGGGGTCAGGGGCTATACGCAGTATTTT

V: TRBV4-1
D: TRBD2
J: TRBJ2-7
size: .
CDR3: CASSARTSGSYEQYF
DNA: TGCGCCAGCAGCGCCAGGACTAGCGGCTCCTACGAGCAGTACTTC

V: TRBV5-6
D: .
J: TRBJ2-5
size: .
CDR3: CASSLGAGFRQETQYF
DNA: TGTGCCAGCAGCTTGGGGGCAGGGTTTAGGCAAGAGACCCAGTACTTC

V: TRBV11-3
D: TRBD1
J: TRBJ2-7
size: .
CDR3: CASSAGTGVEQYF
DNA: TGTGCCAGCAGCGCCGGGACAGGGGTTGAGCAGTACTTC

V: TRBV11-2
D: .
J: TRBJ2-6
size: .
CDR3: CASSQGSGANVLTF
DNA: TGTGCCAGCAGCCAGGGTTCAGGGGCCAACGTCCTGACTTTC

V: TRBV4-1
D: .
J: TRBJ1-5
size: once
CDR3: CASSQEGSQPQHF
DNA: TGCGCCAGCAGCCAAGAGGGGAGTCAGCCCCAGCATTTT

V: TRBV27
D: TRBD1
J: TRBJ1-2
size: medium-sized
CDR3: CASSFSTGVYGYTF
DNA: TGTGCCAGCAGTTTTTCGACAGGGGTCTATGGCTACACCTTC

V: TRBV29-1
D: TRBD1
J: TRBJ2-7
size: .
CDR3: CSVEAYRDSNYEQYF
DNA: TGCAGCGTTGAAGCCTACCGGGACAGCAATTACGAGCAGTACTTC

V: TRBV5-1
D: .
J: TRBJ2-7
size: .
CDR3: CASSLGTDYEQYF
DNA: TGCGCCAGCAGCTTGGGGACAGACTACGAGCAGTACTTC

V: TRBV6-6
D: TRBD1
J: TRBJ2-7
size: once
CDR3: CASTQKGTGGSEQYF
DNA: TGTGCCAGCACTCAAAAAGGGACAGGGGGTAGTGAGCAGTACTTC

V: TRBV4-3
D: TRBD1
J: TRBJ2-7
size: few
CDR3: CASSQAMTGVHEQYF
DNA: TGCGCCAGCAGCCAAGCTATGACAGGGGTCCACGAGCAGTACTTC

V: TRBV27
D: TRBD1
J: TRBJ2-3
size: .
CDR3: CASSSRQGEGTDTQYF
DNA: TGTGCCAGCAGTTCCCGACAGGGCGAGGGCACAGATACGCAGTATTTT

V: TRBV6-5
D: TRBD1
J: TRBJ2-1
size: .
CDR3: CASSPTGTGGDEQFF
DNA: TGTGCCAGCAGCCCGACCGGGACAGGGGGCGATGAGCAGTTCTTC

V: TRBV7-3
D: TRBD2
J: TRBJ2-1
size: .
CDR3: CASSLRLAGAGHEQFF
DNA: TGTGCCAGCAGCTTAAGGCTAGCGGGAGCCGGGCATGAGCAGTTCTTC

V: TRBV4-3
D: TRBD2
J: TRBJ2-1
size: .
CDR3: CASSQDRVAGFNEQFF
DNA: TGCGCCAGCAGCCAAGATCGGGTAGCGGGCTTCAATGAGCAGTTCTTC

V: TRBV6-5
D: .
J: TRBJ2-5
size: .
CDR3: CASSYLLGPTETQYF
DNA: TGTGCCAGCAGTTACCTACTTGGGCCAACGGAGACCCAGTACTTC

V: TRBV6-6
D: TRBD2
J: TRBJ2-7
size: .
CDR3: CASSYQGLGYEQYF
DNA: TGTGCCAGCAGTTACCAGGGACTAGGGTACGAGCAGTACTTC

V: TRBV9
D: .
J: TRBJ2-6
size: .
CDR3: CASRAGDNSGANVLTF
DNA: TGTGCCAGCAGGGCAGGTGATAATTCTGGGGCCAACGTCCTGACTTTC

V: TRBV9
D: .
J: TRBJ1-2
size: .
CDR3: CASSAHGQSYGYTF
DNA: TGTGCCAGCAGCGCTCACGGACAGAGCTATGGCTACACCTTC

V: TRBV27
D: TRBD2
J: TRBJ2-1
size: .
CDR3: CASSRPGLNRQFF
DNA: TGTGCCAGCAGTCGACCGGGACTAAATAGGCAGTTCTTC